This T cell receptor beta chain was identified in a study of blood T cell repertoires in COVID-19. The overall study: The analysed material was cDNA or gDNA that came from T cells, B-cell-depleted T cells, or PBMCs.

Authors' methods: How many nucleated cells were present was estimated from reference gene primer amplification. Sequencing was performed with immunoSEQ multiplex PCR; in TCRdb, only in-frame clones are kept and a portion is missing. V, J and clone size derive from that table, while D and trimming were established from the DNA sequence. There are 250,000 to 300,000 clones in the sample; about 87% occur only once, and roughly a tenth lies in the top ten. The CDR3 contains 17 residues. Recruited during active infection, patients (from Seattle) were subsequently followed longitudinally. The chain carries TRBV21-1 and TRBJ2-2; TRBD2, the table's D call, was not compared with the DNA. TRBV21-1 is described as a pseudogene. What was sequenced was peripheral blood. The source is a woman between 70 and 85 years old with COVID-19, enrolled during active disease. CDR3 DNA sequence: TGTGCCAGCGCCGGGAGGACATTCCCCTTGGGGGCCGGGGAGCTGTTTTTT. Translation gives CASAGRTFPLGAGELFF.